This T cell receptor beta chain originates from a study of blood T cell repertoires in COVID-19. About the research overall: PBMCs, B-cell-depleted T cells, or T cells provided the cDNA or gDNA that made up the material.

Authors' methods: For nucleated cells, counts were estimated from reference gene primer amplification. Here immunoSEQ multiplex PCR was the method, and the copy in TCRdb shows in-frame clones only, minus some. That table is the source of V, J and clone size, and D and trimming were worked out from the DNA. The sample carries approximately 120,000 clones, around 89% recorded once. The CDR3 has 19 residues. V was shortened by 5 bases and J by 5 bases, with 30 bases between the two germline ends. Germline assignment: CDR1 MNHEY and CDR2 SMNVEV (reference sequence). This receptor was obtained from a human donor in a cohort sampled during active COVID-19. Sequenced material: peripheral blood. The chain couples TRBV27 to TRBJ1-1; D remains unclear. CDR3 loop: CASSPTRTLRRFGRTEAFF. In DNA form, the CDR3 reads TGTGCCAGCAGTCCGACTAGGACCCTAAGAAGATTCGGAAGAACTGAAGCTTTCTTT.